The entry that follows covers one TCR beta chain sequence. Profiling relied on immunoSEQ multiplex PCR, and the TCRdb table lists in-frame clones only, not all of them. This sample yields more than 45,000 clones, of which about 88% are seen a single time; roughly 1.2% belongs to the top ten. The sample comes from a study of T cell changes during pregnancy in multiple sclerosis. Germline V CDR1 and CDR2: KGHSH, LQKENI. The ends were cut back, 2 bases at V and 8 bases at J, with 10 bases in the middle. The CDR3 is 13 residues long. The sequence came from a female donor with multiple sclerosis, enrolled in a pregnancy study. The sample in question was CD4+ T cells from peripheral blood mononuclear cells, obtained in the second trimester of pregnancy. This chain connects TRBV18 to TRBJ1-5, with D maybe TRBD1 (5 bases). CDR3 in amino acids: CASSPGAQEPQHF. In DNA, the CDR3 is TGTGCCAGCTCACCAGGGGCCCAGGAGCCCCAGCATTTT.